These 24 T cell receptor beta chains were sequenced from one sample in a study of T-cell reconstitution after alpha-beta-depleted transplantation in children. Construction of the TCRbeta library involved unique molecular identifiers. TCRdb redid the calling of the PCR reads with MiXCR, one entry per CDR3 protein. Of about 460,000 distinct CDR3 sequences listed, about an eighth are singletons. Here the sequenced sample was PBMCs, mostly from graft donor cells, taken 180 days after TCRalphabeta/CD19-depleted stem cell transplant. These receptors originate from a female patient aged 2-10 years who had a stem cell transplant for aplastic anemia, so the T cells may come from the graft donor.

This clonotype was observed at least ten times. V gene TRBV6-2 or TRBV6-3 combines with J gene TRBJ1-1; weak D call: TRBD1 (5 bases). The V gene's germline CDR1 is MNHEY and CDR2 SVGEGT. This CDR3 is 15 amino acids long. V was trimmed by 7 bases and J by 0 bases, leaving 15 bases between them. The DNA of the CDR3 is TGTGCCAGCACCCAGCGGGAGGGGATGAACACTGAAGCTTTCTTT. Protein product: CASTQREGMNTEAFF.

V and J are TRBV7-8 and TRBJ1-1; D is uncertain. Per the germline V gene, CDR1 is SGHVS and CDR2 is FQNEAQ. This CDR3 is 18 amino acids long. The ends were cut back, 1 base at V and 1 base at J, with 19 bases in the middle. The CDR3 nucleotides read TGTGCCAGCAGCTTAGTGGGCCGCCGAGAATTAGGGAACACTGAAGCTTTCTTT. Amino acids: CASSLVGRRELGNTEAFF.

In this sample, this clonotype turned up many times. J is TRBJ2-7 and V is TRBV13; 11 bases agree with TRBD2. Germline V gives CDR1 PRHDT, CDR2 FYEKMQ (reference sequence). With V trimmed by 3 bases and J by 2 bases, 12 bases remained unmatched. The CDR3 length is 18 residues. Here the CDR3 DNA reads TGTGCCAGCAGCTTTGGGACTAGCGGTTGGAGGGCCGCCTACGAGCAGTACTTC. This sequence encodes CASSFGTSGWRAAYEQYF.

This clonotype came up many times. The chain recombines TRBV20-1 with TRBJ2-7; a possible D gene is TRBD2 (6 bases). The CDR3 covers 17 residues. Trimming stripped 0 bases from V and 5 bases from J, with 23 bases between. Germline CDR1 DFQATT, CDR2 SNEGSKA (reference sequence). CDR3 bases: TGCAGTGCTAGAGATTGTTCTCTCGGAAGTCGCGGGGACGAGCAGTACGTC. This gives the protein CSARDCSLGSRGDEQYV.

The chain has TRBV7-8 and TRBJ2-7; tentatively, D is TRBD1 (6 bases). With 3 bases removed from V and 6 bases from J, the gap between germline ends came to 21 bases. In germline, CDR1 is SGHVS, CDR2 FQNEAQ. This CDR3 contains 16 residues. CDR3 protein: CASSFRGLDRGAEQYF. As DNA, the CDR3 is TGTGCCAGCAGCTTCCGGGGCCTGGACAGAGGTGCCGAGCAGTACTTC. Combining the CDR3 with reference TRBV7-8 and TRBJ2-7 gives the whole variable domain GAGVSQSPRYKVAKRGQDVALRCDPISGHVSLFWYQQALGQGPEFLTYFQNEAQLDKSGLPSDRFFAERPEGSVSTLKIQRTQQEDSAVYLCASSFRGLDRGAEQYFGPGTRLTVT.

The J gene is TRBJ2-1, the V gene TRBV4-1; 11 bases agree with TRBD2. Germline assignment: CDR1 MGHRA and CDR2 YSYEKL. The CDR3 length is 17 residues. After removal of 3 bases from V and 7 bases from J, the junction contained 11 bases not matched to a gene. The CDR3 DNA reads as TGCGCCAGCAGCCAGGCTAGCGGGAGGCCGGAGGGGAATGAGCAGTTCTTC. Residues: CASSQASGRPEGNEQFF.

The chain joins TRBV6-2 or TRBV6-3 to TRBJ2-3, with 10 bases fitting TRBD1. V gave up 6 bases and J gave up 2 bases; unmatched junction bases: 11. Germline loops: CDR1 MNHEY, CDR2 SVGEGT. The CDR3 is 17 amino acids. The CDR3 region is CASSRPGTGVPTDTQYF. CDR3 sequence (DNA): TGTGCCAGCAGCCGTCCCGGGACAGGGGTCCCCACAGATACGCAGTATTTT.

This clonotype was counted between two and nine times. The genes are TRBV5-5 and TRBJ2-7; D may correspond to TRBD1 or TRBD2 (5 bases each). This CDR3 contains 14 residues. V was shortened by 2 bases and J by 4 bases, with 13 bases between the two germline ends. Germline CDR1 SGHKS, CDR2 YYEKEE (reference sequence). CDR3 protein: CASSFRDGQYEQYV. CDR3 nucleotides: TGTGCCAGCAGCTTCCGGGACGGACAATACGAGCAGTACGTC.

For this clonotype: At one of its ends the junction is not consistent with the germline gene, which may arise from a read error. The J gene is TRBJ2-2, the V gene TRBV7-9, with D perhaps being TRBD1 or TRBD2 (5 bases each). From germline, CDR1 is SEHNR and CDR2 FQNEAQ (reference sequence). This CDR3 is 17 amino acids long. The CDR3 DNA is TGTGCCAGCAGCCGTTTACCCCTATCCCCAGGGACCGGGGTGCTGTTTTTT. It yields the protein CASSRLPLSPGTGVLFF.

About this clonotype itself: Possible read error: a much larger clone is one base away. The CDR3 protein is CASSSTLAKNIQYF. In DNA, the CDR3 is TGTGCCAGCAGCTCCACCCTAGCCAAAAACATTCAGTACTTC. V is TRBV7-8 and J is TRBJ2-4; no clear D. This CDR3 is built from 14 residues. The germline V and J ends were trimmed by 4 bases and 0 bases, with 7 bases remaining between them. Germline assignment: CDR1 SGHVS and CDR2 FQNEAQ.

This clonotype was picked up a small number of times. The chain joins TRBV10-3 to TRBJ2-7, with 7 positions matching TRBD1. There are 12 residues in the CDR3. V lost 10 bases, J lost 5 bases, and 8 bases stayed unmatched. Germline CDR1 reads ENHRY; CDR2 reads SYGVKD. CDR3 sequence: CASERGGDEQYF. In DNA form, the CDR3 reads TGTGCCAGCGAGAGAGGGGGCGACGAGCAGTACTTC.

V usage is TRBV7-2 and J usage is TRBJ1-2; 7 bases agree with TRBD1. The CDR3 loop spans 15 amino acids. Trimming at V came to 2 bases and at J to 4 bases, leaving 7 bases not matched to a gene. Germline CDR1 reads SGHTA; CDR2 reads FQGNSA. In nucleotides, the CDR3 is TGTGCCAGCAGCTTATTCCAGACAGGGACCTATGGCTACACCTTC. This translates into CASSLFQTGTYGYTF.

This clonotype was seen only a few times. V is TRBV4-1 and J is TRBJ1-1, with D possibly matching TRBD1 (5 bases). V was trimmed by 0 bases and J by 0 bases, leaving 14 bases between them. The CDR3 extends over 17 amino acids. Germline assignment: CDR1 MGHRA and CDR2 YSYEKL. In DNA, the CDR3 is TGCGCCAGCAGCCAAGATCTCTACCAGGGTATGAACACTGAAGCTTTCTTT. This codes for CASSQDLYQGMNTEAFF.

This clonotype came up a few times. V is TRBV12-3 or TRBV12-4 and J is TRBJ2-5; TRBD2 might be the D (6 bases). CDR3 length: 14 amino acids. V was shortened by 7 bases and J by 4 bases, with 16 bases between the two germline ends. CDR3 residues: CASTSPGRRETQYF. The CDR3 nucleotides are TGTGCCAGCACCAGTCCAGGGAGGAGAGAGACCCAGTACTTC.

This clonotype has more than one count but fewer than ten. V and J are TRBV20-1 and TRBJ2-1; the match to TRBD2 covers 13 bases. The CDR3 has 15 amino acids. The J segment lost 3 bases and the V segment lost 3 bases, leaving 2 bases of the junction unmatched. Germline-derived CDR1 and CDR2 are DFQATT and SNEGSKA (reference sequence). Here the CDR3 reads CSARTSGRNYNEQFF. The CDR3 DNA reads TGCAGTGCTAGGACTAGCGGGAGGAACTACAATGAGCAGTTCTTC.

This clonotype was counted a few times. The V gene is TRBV24-1, the J gene TRBJ2-2, with D possibly being TRBD1 (6 bases). Trimming left V 3 bases short and J 9 bases short, with 7 bases between. Germline-derived CDR1 and CDR2 are KGHDR and SFDVKD. This CDR3 region has 12 residues. CDR3 DNA: TGTGCCACCAGTGATCAGGGGTGGGAGCTGTTTTTT. Translation: CATSDQGWELFF.

The table lists this clonotype with many counts. V gene TRBV6-1 combines with J gene TRBJ2-3, with TRBD2 identical over 9 bases. The germline V gene encodes CDR1 MNHNS and CDR2 SASEGT. V gave up 6 bases and J gave up 1 base; unmatched junction bases: 2. The length of the CDR3 is 14 residues. In nucleotides, the CDR3 is TGTGCCAGCAGCCCTAGCGGGGGCACAGATACGCAGTATTTT. Encoded protein: CASSPSGGTDTQYF.

This clonotype has only a few counts. This chain connects TRBV2 to TRBJ2-7; D is perhaps TRBD2 (5 bases). The germline CDR1 and CDR2 sequences are SNHLY and FYNNEI. The V end lost 4 bases, the J end lost 6 bases, and 16 bases lay between the germline ends. The CDR3 is 14 residues long. This CDR3 is CASSGRLEGSEQYV. For the CDR3, the DNA is TGTGCCAGCAGTGGGAGACTCGAGGGTTCCGAGCAGTACGTC.

This clonotype was seen only a few times. The chain joins TRBV6-2 or TRBV6-3 to TRBJ2-1, with D perhaps TRBD1 (5 bases). CDR3 length: 15 residues. Trimming stripped 2 bases from V and 4 bases from J, with 12 bases between. Germline CDR1 reads MNHEY; CDR2 reads SVGEGT. This CDR3 is CASSYGAPAYNEQFF. CDR3 coding DNA: TGTGCCAGCAGTTACGGGGCCCCTGCTTACAATGAGCAGTTCTTC.

The chain carries TRBV28 and TRBJ2-7, with TRBD2 matching over 11 bases. Germline assignment: CDR1 MDHEN and CDR2 SYDVKM. The CDR3 runs to 15 residues. The V gene end was trimmed by 1 base and the J gene end by 7 bases; junction bases not matched to a gene: 6. The CDR3 reads CASSLSWLAGGEQYF. The DNA of the CDR3 is TGTGCCAGCAGTTTATCTTGGCTAGCGGGGGGTGAGCAGTACTTC.

V gene TRBV15 combines with J gene TRBJ2-1; TRBD2 matches 8 bases. V was clipped by 1 base and J by 7 bases; unmatched bases: 12. The CDR3 extends over 17 amino acids. CDR1 and CDR2 from the germline V gene are LNHNV and YYDKDF (reference sequence). CDR3 DNA: TGTGCCACCAGCAGAGTTGGCGCGGGAGGAGGGGTGAATGAGCAGTTCTTC. Protein sequence: CATSRVGAGGGVNEQFF.

This clonotype was seen ten or more times. The chain carries TRBV15 and TRBJ1-1, with unresolved D. CDR1 and CDR2 from the germline V gene are LNHNV and YYDKDF (reference sequence). The CDR3 consists of 12 residues. The V end lost 6 bases, the J end lost 0 bases, and 5 bases lay between the germline ends. The CDR3 protein is CATSSLNTEAFF. The CDR3 DNA reads as TGTGCCACCAGTTCTTTGAACACTGAAGCTTTCTTT.

A few counts support this clonotype. DNA of the CDR3: TGTGCCAGCAGTTACCGACTAGCGGGAGGTACGATCTACGAGCAGTACTTC. Translation gives CASSYRLAGGTIYEQYF. J is TRBJ2-7 and V is TRBV6-2 or TRBV6-3, with 13 bases lining up with TRBD2. After removal of 2 bases from V and 3 bases from J, the junction contained 7 bases not matched to a gene. Germline CDR1 and CDR2: MNHEY and SVGEGT. This CDR3 comprises 17 residues.

V and J are TRBV6-1 and TRBJ2-7, with D possibly matching TRBD2 (5 bases). This CDR3 is built from 14 residues. V lost 10 bases and J lost 2, with 18 bases in between. In germline, CDR1 is MNHNS, CDR2 SASEGT. The CDR3 sequence is CATQEDGPPYEQYF. CDR3 nucleotides: TGTGCCACCCAGGAGGACGGCCCCCCCTACGAGCAGTACTTC.